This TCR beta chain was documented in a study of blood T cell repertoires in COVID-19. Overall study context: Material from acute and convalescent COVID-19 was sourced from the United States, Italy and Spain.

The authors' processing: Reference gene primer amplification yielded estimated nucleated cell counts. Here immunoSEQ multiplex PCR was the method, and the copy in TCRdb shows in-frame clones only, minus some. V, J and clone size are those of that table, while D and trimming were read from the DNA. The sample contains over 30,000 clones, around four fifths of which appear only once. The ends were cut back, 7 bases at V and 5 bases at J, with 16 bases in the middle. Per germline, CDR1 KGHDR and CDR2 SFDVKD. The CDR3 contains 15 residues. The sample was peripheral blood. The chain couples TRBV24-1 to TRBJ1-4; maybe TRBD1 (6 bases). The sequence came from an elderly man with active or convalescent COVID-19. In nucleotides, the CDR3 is TGTGCCACCAGCTCCCGAACAGGGACGAATGAAAAACTGTTTTTT. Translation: CATSSRTGTNEKLFF.